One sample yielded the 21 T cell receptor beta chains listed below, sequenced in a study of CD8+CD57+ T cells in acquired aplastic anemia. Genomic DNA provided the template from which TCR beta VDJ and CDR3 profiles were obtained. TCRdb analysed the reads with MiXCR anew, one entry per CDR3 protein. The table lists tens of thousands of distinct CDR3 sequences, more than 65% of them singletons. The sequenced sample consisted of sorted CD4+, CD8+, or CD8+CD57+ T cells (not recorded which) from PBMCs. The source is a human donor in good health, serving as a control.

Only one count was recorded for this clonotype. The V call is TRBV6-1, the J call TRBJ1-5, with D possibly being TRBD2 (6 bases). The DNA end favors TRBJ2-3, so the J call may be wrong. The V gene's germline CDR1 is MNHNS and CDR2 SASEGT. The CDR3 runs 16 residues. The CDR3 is CASSEAGGAQGQPQYF. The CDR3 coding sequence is TGTGCCAGCAGTGAAGCAGGAGGGGCGCAGGGTCAGCCCCAGTATTTT.

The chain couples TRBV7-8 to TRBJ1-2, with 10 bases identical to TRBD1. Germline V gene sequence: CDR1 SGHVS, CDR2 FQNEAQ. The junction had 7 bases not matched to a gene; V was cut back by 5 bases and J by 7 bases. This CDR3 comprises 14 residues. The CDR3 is CASSPRTGGGGYTF. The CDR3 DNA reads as TGTGCCAGCAGCCCCCGGACAGGGGGGGGTGGCTACACCTTC.

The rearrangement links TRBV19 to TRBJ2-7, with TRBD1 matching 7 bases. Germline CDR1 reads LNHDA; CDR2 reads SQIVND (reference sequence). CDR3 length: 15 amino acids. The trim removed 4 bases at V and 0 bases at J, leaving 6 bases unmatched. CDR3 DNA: TGTGCCAGTAGTACCGGGAAGGGGGCCTCCTACGAGCAGTACTTC. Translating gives CASSTGKGASYEQYF. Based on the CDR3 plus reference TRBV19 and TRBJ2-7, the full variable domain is DGGITQSPKYLFRKEGQNVTLSCEQNLNHDAMYWYRQDPGQGLRLIYYSQIVNDFQKGDIAEGYSVSREKKESFPLTVTSAQKNPTAFYLCASSTGKGASYEQYFGPGTRLTVT.

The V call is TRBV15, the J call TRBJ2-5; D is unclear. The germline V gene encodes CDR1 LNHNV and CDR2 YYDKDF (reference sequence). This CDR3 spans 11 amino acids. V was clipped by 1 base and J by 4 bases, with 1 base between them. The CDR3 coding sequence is TGTGCCACCAGCAGAGTAGAGACCCAGTACTTC. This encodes CATSRVETQYF.

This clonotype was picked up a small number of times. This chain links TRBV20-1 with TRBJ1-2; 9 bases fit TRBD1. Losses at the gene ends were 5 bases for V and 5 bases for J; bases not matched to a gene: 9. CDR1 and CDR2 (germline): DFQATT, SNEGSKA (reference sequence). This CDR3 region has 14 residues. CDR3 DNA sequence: TGCAGTGCTCCCGGGACAGGGACCCTTTATGGCTACACCTTC. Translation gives CSAPGTGTLYGYTF.

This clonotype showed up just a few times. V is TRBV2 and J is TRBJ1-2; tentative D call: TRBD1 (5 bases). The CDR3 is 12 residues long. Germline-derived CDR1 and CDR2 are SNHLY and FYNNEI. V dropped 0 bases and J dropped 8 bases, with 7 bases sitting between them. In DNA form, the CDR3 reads TGTGCCAGCAGTGAAGCAGGGGTCGGCTACACCTTC. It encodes CASSEAGVGYTF. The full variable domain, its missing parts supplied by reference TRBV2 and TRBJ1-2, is EPEVTQTPSHQVTQMGQEVILRCVPISNHLYFYWYRQILGQKVEFLVSFYNNEISEKSEIFDDQFSVERPDGSNFTLKIRSTKLEDSAMYFCASSEAGVGYTFGSGTRLTVV.

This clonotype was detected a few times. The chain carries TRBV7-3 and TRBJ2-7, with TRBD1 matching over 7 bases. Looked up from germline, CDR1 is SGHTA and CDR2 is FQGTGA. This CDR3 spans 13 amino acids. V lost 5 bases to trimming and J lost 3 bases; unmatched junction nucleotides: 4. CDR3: CASSKGADYEQYF. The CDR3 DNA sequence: TGTGCCAGCAGCAAGGGGGCAGACTACGAGCAGTACTTC.

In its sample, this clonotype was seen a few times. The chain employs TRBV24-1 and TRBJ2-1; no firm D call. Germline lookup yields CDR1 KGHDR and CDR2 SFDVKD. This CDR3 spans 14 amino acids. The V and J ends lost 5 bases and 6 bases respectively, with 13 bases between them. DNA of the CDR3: TGTGCCACCAGTGGGCGAGTGGCCCTCAATGAGCAGTTCTTC. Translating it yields CATSGRVALNEQFF.

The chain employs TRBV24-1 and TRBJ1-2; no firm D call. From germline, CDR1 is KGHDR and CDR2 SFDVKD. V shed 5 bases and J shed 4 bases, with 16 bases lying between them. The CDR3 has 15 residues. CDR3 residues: CATSASTRGTYGYTF. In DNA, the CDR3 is TGTGCCACCAGTGCCTCTACACGGGGAACCTATGGCTACACCTTC.

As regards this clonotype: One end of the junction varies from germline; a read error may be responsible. CDR3 residues: CASSPGFRGIF. Here the CDR3 DNA reads TGTGCCAGCAGTCCTGGGTTTAGGGGAATCTTC. The chain has TRBV6-6 and TRBJ1-2; perhaps TRBD1 as D (5 bases). The germline V gene has CDR1 MNHNY and CDR2 SVGAGI (reference sequence). CDR3 length: 11 residues.

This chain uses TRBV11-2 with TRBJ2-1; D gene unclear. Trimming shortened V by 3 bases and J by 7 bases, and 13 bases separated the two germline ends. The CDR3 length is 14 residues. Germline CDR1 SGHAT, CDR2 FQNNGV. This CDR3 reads CASSLLHTVNEQFF. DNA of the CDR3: TGTGCCAGCAGCTTGCTACATACGGTAAATGAGCAGTTCTTC. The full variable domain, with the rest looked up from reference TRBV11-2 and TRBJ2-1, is EAGVAQSPRYKIIEKRQSVAFWCNPISGHATLYWYQQILGQGPKLLIQFQNNGVVDDSQLPKDRFSAERLKGVDSTLKIQPAKLEDSAVYLCASSLLHTVNEQFFGPGTRLTVL.

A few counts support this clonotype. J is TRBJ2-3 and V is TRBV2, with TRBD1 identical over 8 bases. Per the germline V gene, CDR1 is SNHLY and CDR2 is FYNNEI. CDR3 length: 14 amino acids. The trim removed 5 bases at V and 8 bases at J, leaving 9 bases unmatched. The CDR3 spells CASSLNRGDGTQYF. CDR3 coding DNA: TGTGCCAGCAGTCTAAACAGGGGGGACGGTACGCAGTATTTT.

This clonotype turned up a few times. The CDR3: CSAVPGGTEAFF. CDR3 DNA: TGCAGCGCCGTCCCGGGAGGCACTGAAGCTTTCTTT. The chain combines TRBV29-1 with TRBJ1-1, with D uncertain. The ends were cut back, 7 bases at V and 4 bases at J, with 13 bases in the middle. The CDR3 runs 12 residues. CDR1 and CDR2 (germline): SQVTM, ANQGSEA.

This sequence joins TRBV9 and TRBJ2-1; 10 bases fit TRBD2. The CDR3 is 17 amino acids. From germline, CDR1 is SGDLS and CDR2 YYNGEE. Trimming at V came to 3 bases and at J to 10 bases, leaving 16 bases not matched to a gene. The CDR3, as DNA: TGTGCCAGCAGCGCCCGCGGCGAGCGGGGGGGTGGCTGGGAGCAGTTCTTC. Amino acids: CASSARGERGGGWEQFF.

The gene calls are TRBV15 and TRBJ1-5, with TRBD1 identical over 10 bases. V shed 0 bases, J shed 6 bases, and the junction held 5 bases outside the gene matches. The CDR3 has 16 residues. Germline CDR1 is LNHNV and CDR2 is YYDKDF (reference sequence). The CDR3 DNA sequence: TGTGCCACCAGCAGAGATCGGACAGGGGGTAGTCAGCCCCAGCATTTT. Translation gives CATSRDRTGGSQPQHF.

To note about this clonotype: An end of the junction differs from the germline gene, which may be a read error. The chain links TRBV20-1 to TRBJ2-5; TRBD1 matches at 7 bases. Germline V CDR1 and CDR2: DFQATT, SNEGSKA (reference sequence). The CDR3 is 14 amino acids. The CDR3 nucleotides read TGCAGTGCTCCCCGGACAGGTTCCCAAGAGGCCCAGTACTTC. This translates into CSAPRTGSQEAQYF.

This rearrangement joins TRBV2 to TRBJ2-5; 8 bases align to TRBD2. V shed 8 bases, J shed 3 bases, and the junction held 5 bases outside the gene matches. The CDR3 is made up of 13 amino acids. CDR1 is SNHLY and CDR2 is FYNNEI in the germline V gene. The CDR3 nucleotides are TGTGCCAGCCTAAGCGGGAGTAAAGAGACCCAGTACTTC. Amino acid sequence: CASLSGSKETQYF. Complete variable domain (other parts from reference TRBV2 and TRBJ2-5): EPEVTQTPSHQVTQMGQEVILRCVPISNHLYFYWYRQILGQKVEFLVSFYNNEISEKSEIFDDQFSVERPDGSNFTLKIRSTKLEDSAMYFCASLSGSKETQYFGPGTRLLVL.

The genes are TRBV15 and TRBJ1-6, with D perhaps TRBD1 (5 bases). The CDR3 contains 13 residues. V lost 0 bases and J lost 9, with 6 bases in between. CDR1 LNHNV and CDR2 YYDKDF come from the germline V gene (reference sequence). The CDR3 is CATSRDGGSPLHF. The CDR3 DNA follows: TGTGCCACCAGCAGAGATGGGGGTTCACCCCTCCACTTT.

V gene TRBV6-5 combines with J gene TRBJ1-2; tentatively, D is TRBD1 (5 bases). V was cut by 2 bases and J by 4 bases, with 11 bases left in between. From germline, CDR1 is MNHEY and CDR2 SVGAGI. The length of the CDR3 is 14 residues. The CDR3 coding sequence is TGTGCCAGCAGTTACAGGGGTATGAGCTATGGCTACACCTTC. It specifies CASSYRGMSYGYTF.

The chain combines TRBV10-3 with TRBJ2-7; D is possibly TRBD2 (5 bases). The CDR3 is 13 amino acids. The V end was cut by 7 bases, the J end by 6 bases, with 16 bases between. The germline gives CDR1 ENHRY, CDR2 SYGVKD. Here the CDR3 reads CAITQPGSSEQYF. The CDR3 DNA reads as TGTGCCATCACGCAACCTGGGAGTAGCGAGCAGTACTTC.

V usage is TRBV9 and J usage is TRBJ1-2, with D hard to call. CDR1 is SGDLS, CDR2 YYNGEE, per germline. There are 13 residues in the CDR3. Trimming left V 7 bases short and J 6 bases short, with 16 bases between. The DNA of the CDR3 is TGTGCCAGCGGCGGCTCGGTCCCGGATGGCTACACCTTC. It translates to CASGGSVPDGYTF.